The 27 T cell receptor beta chains reported below all come from one sample, sequenced in a study of T cells in Graves' hyperthyroidism and ophthalmopathy. Amplification targeted TCR beta CDR3 regions from RNA transcripts. An initial round of RT-PCR targeting the TCR CDR3 relied on the HTBI primer set. TCRdb re-analysed the multiplex PCR reads in MiXCR, keeping a single row per CDR3 protein. In the table there are a few hundred thousand distinct CDR3 sequences, roughly 13% of which are singletons. The sequenced sample was blood. The receptors were sampled from a woman between 40 and 55 years old with Graves' ophthalmopathy.

This clonotype was counted a few times. The chain combines TRBV20-1 with TRBJ1-5; D gene unclear. Germline loops: CDR1 DFQATT, CDR2 SNEGSKA (reference sequence). The CDR3 spans 15 residues. Trimming pared 0 bases from V and 2 bases from J, leaving 11 bases between. The CDR3 loop is CSARDLLPGNQPQHF. The CDR3 nucleotides are TGCAGTGCTAGAGACCTCCTCCCGGGCAATCAGCCCCAGCATTTT.

This chain uses TRBV19 with TRBJ2-1; TRBD2 aligns across 10 bases. Looked up from germline, CDR1 is LNHDA and CDR2 is SQIVND (reference sequence). V shed 6 bases, J shed 5 bases, and the junction held 4 bases outside the gene matches. This CDR3 has 14 amino acids. As DNA, the CDR3 is TGTGCCAGTAGGCGAGCGGGAGGGAACAATGAGCAGTTCTTC. This sequence encodes CASRRAGGNNEQFF.

This clonotype turned up a few times. This sequence joins TRBV30 and TRBJ1-1; D is possibly TRBD1 (6 bases). Germline-derived CDR1 and CDR2 are GTSNPN and SVGIG (reference sequence). Trimming left V 8 bases short and J 2 bases short, with 15 bases between. The CDR3 is 13 residues long. The CDR3 is CAVRDTRNTEAFF. CDR3 DNA sequence: TGTGCCGTCCGGGACACCCGAAACACTGAAGCTTTCTTT. Full variable domain (remainder filled in from reference TRBV30 and TRBJ1-1): SQTIHQWPATLVQPVGSPLSLECTVEGTSNPNLYWYRQAAGRGLQLLFYSVGIGQISSEVPQNLSASRPQDRQFILSSKKLLLSDSGFYLCAVRDTRNTEAFFGQGTRLTVV.

This clonotype was seen many times. J is TRBJ1-2 and V is TRBV2; 11 bases map to TRBD1. Germline-derived CDR1 and CDR2 are SNHLY and FYNNEI. The CDR3 has 13 amino acids. The J segment lost 6 bases and the V segment lost 7 bases, leaving 4 bases of the junction unmatched. In DNA, the CDR3 is TGTGCCAGCAACGGACAGGGGGCAAATGGCTACACCTTC. Translating it yields CASNGQGANGYTF.

The V and J genes are TRBV5-5 and TRBJ1-1; D perhaps matches TRBD1 (6 bases). The CDR3 is made up of 15 amino acids. V lost 4 bases and J 4 bases, leaving 17 bases between the germline ends. Germline CDR1 is SGHKS and CDR2 is YYEKEE (reference sequence). The CDR3 sequence: CASSRGVQGGTEAFF. For the CDR3, the DNA is TGTGCCAGCAGCAGAGGCGTACAGGGAGGCACTGAAGCTTTCTTT.

This clonotype was seen a few times. Germline and junction disagree at one end, which may indicate a read error. This chain links TRBV12-3 or TRBV12-4 with TRBJ2-2; D perhaps matches TRBD2 (5 bases). This CDR3 spans 15 amino acids. Here the CDR3 reads CASGLALMGTGELFF. The CDR3 DNA reads TGTGCCAGCGGTTTAGCGCTAATGGGCACCGGGGAGCTGTTTTTT.

The chain is built from TRBV7-9 and TRBJ1-2; 8 nucleotides align to TRBD1. The CDR3 contains 14 residues. Germline CDR1 and CDR2: SEHNR and FQNEAQ (reference sequence). With V trimmed by 1 base and J by 6 bases, 4 bases remained unmatched. CDR3 region: CASSLGRQGHGYTF. DNA for the CDR3: TGTGCCAGCAGCTTAGGGCGACAGGGGCATGGCTACACCTTC. Drawing the rest from reference TRBV7-9 and TRBJ1-2, the complete variable domain is DTGVSQNPRHKITKRGQNVTFRCDPISEHNRLYWYRQTLGQGPEFLTYFQNEAQLEKSRLLSDRFSAERPKGSFSTLEIQRTEQGDSAMYLCASSLGRQGHGYTFGSGTRLTVV.

This clonotype showed up just a few times. V and J are TRBV20-1 and TRBJ2-7, with 8 bases fitting TRBD2. The CDR3 totals 14 residues. Trimming took 3 bases from V and 3 from J; bases not matched to a gene: 7. Germline CDR1 and CDR2: DFQATT and SNEGSKA (reference sequence). The CDR3 DNA is TGCAGTGCTAGTTCCGGGAGGGCCAACTACGAGCAGTACTTC. Translation: CSASSGRANYEQYF.

This rearrangement joins TRBV9 to TRBJ2-7, with TRBD2 as a possible D gene (5 bases). V lost 4 bases, J lost 3 bases, and 17 bases lay in between. The CDR3 has 15 amino acids. Germline lookup yields CDR1 SGDLS and CDR2 YYNGEE. The CDR3 sequence: CASSIGWGEGYEQYF. The CDR3 bases are TGTGCCAGCAGCATAGGGTGGGGTGAGGGCTACGAGCAGTACTTC.

This clonotype was observed many times. The chain combines TRBV2 with TRBJ1-5, with 10 bases aligning to TRBD1. J was trimmed by 6 bases and V by 4 bases; bases with no gene match: 6. Germline CDR1 SNHLY, CDR2 FYNNEI. The CDR3 runs 15 residues. The CDR3 reads CASSGTGGGRQPQHF. The CDR3 nucleotides read TGTGCCAGCAGTGGGACAGGGGGTGGTCGTCAGCCCCAGCATTTT.

As DNA, the CDR3 is TGTGCCAGCAGCTTAGCTGGGCATGGGGAAGGCTACACCTTC. Residues: CASSLAGHGEGYTF. V usage is TRBV7-9 and J usage is TRBJ1-2; D ambiguous. The CDR3 has 14 amino acids. Trimming left V 0 bases short and J 8 bases short, with 13 bases between. CDR1 SEHNR and CDR2 FQNEAQ come from the germline V gene (reference sequence).

This clonotype was found many times. The J gene is TRBJ1-5, the V gene TRBV6-1, with D tentatively TRBD1 (5 bases). CDR3 length: 16 residues. V lost 4 bases and J 1 base, leaving 14 bases between the germline ends. Germline V gene data show CDR1 as MNHNS and CDR2 as SASEGT. CDR3 in DNA: TGTGCCAGCAGTGGGGGGTTGACAGCCAGCAATCAGCCCCAGCATTTT. It encodes CASSGGLTASNQPQHF.

A few counts support this clonotype. J is TRBJ1-6 and V is TRBV11-2, with D possibly being TRBD1 (6 bases). This CDR3 contains 16 residues. The V gene's germline CDR1 is SGHAT and CDR2 FQNNGV. V was cut by 4 bases and J by 6 bases, with 16 bases left in between. CDR3 residues: CASSSNRGFSNSPLHF. CDR3 nucleotides: TGTGCCAGCAGCTCAAATAGGGGGTTCAGTAATTCACCCCTCCACTTT.

The chain links TRBV9 to TRBJ2-7; maybe TRBD2 (7 bases). The CDR3 has 15 amino acids. The V end was cut by 3 bases, the J end by 4 bases, with 17 bases between. In germline, CDR1 is SGDLS, CDR2 YYNGEE. The CDR3 here is CASSGGAGAGYEQYF. In nucleotides, the CDR3 is TGTGCCAGCAGCGGGGGGGCGGGAGCAGGTTACGAGCAGTACTTC.

In its sample, this clonotype was seen many times. The V gene is TRBV5-1, the J gene TRBJ1-1; a possible D gene is TRBD1 (6 bases). The CDR3 has 14 residues. Germline CDR1 SGHRS, CDR2 YFSETQ. Between the trimmed V and J ends, which lost 1 base and 4 bases, there was a span of 11 bases. Written as DNA, the CDR3 is TGCGCCAGCAGCTTGACGGGACACTCCACTGAAGCTTTCTTT. Its protein product is CASSLTGHSTEAFF.

This clonotype showed up just a few times. V gene TRBV5-1 combines with J gene TRBJ2-2; D is uncertain. The CDR3 covers 17 residues. V was clipped by 0 bases and J by 2 bases, with 14 bases between them. Germline V gene data show CDR1 as SGHRS and CDR2 as YFSETQ. The CDR3 DNA reads TGCGCCAGCAGCTTGGTTGGCCCGTTTGGAAACACCGGGGAGCTGTTTTTT. This codes for CASSLVGPFGNTGELFF.

This clonotype was found a few times. The chain carries TRBV29-1 and TRBJ2-3; D is unresolved. Germline V gene sequence: CDR1 SQVTM, CDR2 ANQGSEA. The CDR3 runs 15 residues. The V end lost 1 base, the J end lost 2 bases, and 13 bases lay between the germline ends. The CDR3 nucleotides are TGCAGCGTTGAAGCCCGGTTGGAGCCCACAGATACGCAGTATTTT. Translated, it gives CSVEARLEPTDTQYF.

Many counts were recorded for this clonotype. The V call is TRBV6-2 or TRBV6-3, the J call TRBJ2-1; D not certain. Trimming pared 11 bases from V and 2 bases from J, leaving 19 bases between. The germline V gene encodes CDR1 MNHEY and CDR2 SVGEGT. The CDR3 loop spans 15 amino acids. In DNA, the CDR3 is TGTGCCGTCGTTGCCATGGCGGAGACCTACAATGAGCAGTTCTTC. It specifies CAVVAMAETYNEQFF.

The chain combines TRBV5-6 with TRBJ1-4, with 9 bases identical to TRBD1. The CDR3 sequence is 15 residues long. CDR1 is SGHDT, CDR2 YYEEEE, per germline. The V segment lost 4 bases and the J segment 12 bases; nucleotides outside the gene matches: 13. CDR3 DNA sequence: TGTGCCAGCAGCGACGCCGGGACAGGGAGCGGAGAACTGTTTTTT. It encodes CASSDAGTGSGELFF.

This clonotype was seen ten or more times. V and J are TRBV18 and TRBJ1-1, with 7 bases aligning to TRBD1. The J segment lost 4 bases and the V segment lost 4 bases, leaving 9 bases of the junction unmatched. The CDR3 contains 15 residues. CDR1 and CDR2 from the germline V gene are KGHSH and LQKENI. The CDR3 DNA is TGTGCCAGCTCACTCCGGGACAGACAACTCACTGAAGCTTTCTTT. It specifies CASSLRDRQLTEAFF.

The chain couples TRBV7-9 to TRBJ1-1, with TRBD1 identical over 7 bases. Germline CDR1 is SEHNR and CDR2 is FQNEAQ (reference sequence). The CDR3 is 14 amino acids. Trimming took 5 bases from V and 6 from J; bases not matched to a gene: 9. The CDR3 DNA is TGTGCCAGCAGCAAACCCGGGACAGCGGCTGAAGCTTTCTTT. Residues: CASSKPGTAAEAFF.

In its sample, this clonotype was seen many times. The chain recombines TRBV29-1 with TRBJ2-7, with 7 bases fitting TRBD1. Per germline, CDR1 SQVTM and CDR2 ANQGSEA. There are 13 residues in the CDR3. Trimming removed 6 bases from V and 0 bases from J; junction bases left unmatched: 5. CDR3 DNA: TGCAGCGTACTAGGACAGGTCTCCTACGAGCAGTACTTC. This encodes CSVLGQVSYEQYF.

The CDR3: CASSQVEGKRGQPQHF. In DNA form, the CDR3 reads TGCGCCAGCAGCCAAGTCGAGGGGAAAAGGGGTCAGCCCCAGCATTTT. The chain carries TRBV4-1 and TRBJ1-5; D perhaps matches TRBD1 (5 bases). Germline values: CDR1 MGHRA, CDR2 YSYEKL. The CDR3 contains 16 residues. V lost 1 base and J lost 6, with 16 bases in between.

This clonotype was detected many times. The V and J genes are TRBV28 and TRBJ2-5, with 8 nucleotides matching TRBD2. The germline V gene has CDR1 MDHEN and CDR2 SYDVKM. The CDR3 extends over 17 amino acids. V lost 4 bases and J lost 2; bases outside the gene matches: 12. In nucleotides, the CDR3 is TGTGCCAGCAGTTCCCCTGCGGGACTAGGGGGACAAGAGACCCAGTACTTC. It is translated as CASSSPAGLGGQETQYF.

This clonotype was detected a few times. The chain links TRBV9 to TRBJ2-7; a weak D match, TRBD2 (5 bases). Germline lookup yields CDR1 SGDLS and CDR2 YYNGEE. This CDR3 region has 17 residues. The ends were cut back, 0 bases at V and 3 bases at J, with 19 bases in the middle. CDR3 residues: CASSVERRQIFFYEQYF. The CDR3 DNA reads as TGTGCCAGCAGCGTAGAGCGGCGTCAGATCTTTTTCTACGAGCAGTACTTC.

This clonotype was seen a few times. Given a much more abundant clone one base away, this may be a read error. The chain links TRBV2 to TRBJ2-7; D gene ambiguous. Per germline, CDR1 SNHLY and CDR2 FYNNEI. This CDR3 has 13 amino acids. The V and J ends lost 3 bases and 5 bases respectively, with 11 bases between them. This CDR3 reads CASSDKGAHEQYF. The DNA of the CDR3 is TGTGCCAGCAGTGATAAAGGAGCCCACGAGCAGTACTTC.

The sample holds many counts of this clonotype. CDR3 protein: CSATGTYSNQPQHF. The CDR3 bases are TGCAGTGCTACCGGGACATATAGCAATCAGCCCCAGCATTTT. The chain uses TRBV20-1 and TRBJ1-5; weak D call: TRBD1 (6 bases). This CDR3 contains 14 residues. Germline V gene data show CDR1 as DFQATT and CDR2 as SNEGSKA (reference sequence). The V and J ends lost 4 bases and 0 bases respectively, with 10 bases between them.